The 10 T cell receptor beta chains listed next were all sequenced from one sample in a study of cytomegalovirus exposure and HLA in healthy donors. PCR primers comprised 60 Vbeta and 13 Jbeta primers. Using immunoSEQ multiplex PCR, the repertoire was profiled, and TCRdb retains in-frame clones only, with some absent. This sample yields more than 95,000 clones, of which about 80% are seen a single time; roughly 6.2% belongs to the top ten. Sequences were obtained from PBMCs. The source of these receptors is a man aged 60-69 years in good health and CMV-seropositive.

This clone was detected once. The chain is built from TRBV6-6 and TRBJ2-7, with 10 bases identical to TRBD2. This CDR3 contains 16 residues. The J segment lost 10 bases and the V segment lost 5 bases, leaving 17 bases of the junction unmatched. Germline-derived CDR1 and CDR2 are MNHNY and SVGAGI (reference sequence). CDR3 bases: TGTGCCAGCAGTCGAGCCGGGACTAGCGCCCTTACGAGTCAGTACTTC. Amino acids: CASSRAGTSALTSQYF.

The chain has TRBV5-8 and TRBJ2-3; 7 bases fit TRBD2. Germline CDR1 and CDR2: SGHTS and YDEGEE. With V trimmed by 2 bases and J by 2 bases, 11 bases remained unmatched. The CDR3 consists of 17 residues. CDR3 protein: CASSFSSRGGLTDTQYF. The CDR3 DNA sequence: TGTGCCAGCAGCTTTAGTTCACGCGGGGGACTCACAGATACGCAGTATTTT.

The DNA for the CDR3 is TGTGCCAGCAGCCCTTATAGCGGGGGGGATGCCTACGAGCAGTACTTC. Translation: CASSPYSGGDAYEQYF. The rearrangement joins TRBV4-2 to TRBJ2-7; 11 bases match TRBD2. From germline, CDR1 is LGHNA and CDR2 YNFKEQ. This CDR3 region has 16 residues. V was pared by 4 bases and J by 2 bases, with 7 bases of the junction left unmatched.

The chain has TRBV29-1 and TRBJ1-1; the D gene is possibly TRBD1 (5 bases). V was pared by 2 bases and J by 11 bases, with 18 bases between. The CDR3 spans 13 residues. Per germline, CDR1 SQVTM and CDR2 ANQGSEA. As DNA, the CDR3 is TGCAGCGTTGAAAAGGGGCCCAATCCGGCGGCTTTCTTT. Translating gives CSVEKGPNPAAFF.

V gene TRBV7-2 combines with J gene TRBJ2-1; D is possibly TRBD1 (6 bases). From germline, CDR1 is SGHTA and CDR2 FQGNSA. CDR3 length: 14 residues. Trimming took 6 bases from V and 5 from J, leaving 14 bases between them. The CDR3 region has the DNA TGTGCCAGCAGATCCGGACAGATGGACAATGAGCAGTTCTTC. Its protein product is CASRSGQMDNEQFF.

This chain connects TRBV6-1 to TRBJ2-1; the match to TRBD1 covers 7 bases. This CDR3 is 13 amino acids long. V was pared by 7 bases and J by 5 bases, with 5 bases of the junction left unmatched. Germline lookup yields CDR1 MNHNS and CDR2 SASEGT. The CDR3 coding sequence is TGTGCCAGCAACCGGGACAGACACAATGAGCAGTTCTTC. Its translation: CASNRDRHNEQFF.

The chain employs TRBV19 and TRBJ1-4, with TRBD1 as a possible D gene (5 bases). V gave up 8 bases and J gave up 5 bases, with 9 bases separating them. Germline V gene sequence: CDR1 LNHDA, CDR2 SQIVND (reference sequence). CDR3 size: 12 residues. CDR3 DNA sequence: TGTGCCAGTGCCAGGGTAAATGAAAAACTGTTTTTT. As protein: CASARVNEKLFF.

This chain connects TRBV10-3 to TRBJ1-5, with 10 bases aligning to TRBD1. This CDR3 spans 16 amino acids. Germline V CDR1 and CDR2: ENHRY, SYGVKD. V was pared by 3 bases and J by 6 bases, with 8 bases of the junction left unmatched. CDR3 protein: CAISEAGTGAGQPQHF. CDR3 in DNA: TGTGCCATCAGTGAAGCCGGGACAGGGGCGGGTCAGCCCCAGCATTTT.

CDR3 DNA: TGTGCCAGCAGCTTAGATCAGGGAGGATTCACTGAAGCTTTCTTT. Protein product: CASSLDQGGFTEAFF. V usage is TRBV7-2 and J usage is TRBJ1-1, with D possibly TRBD1 on 5 matching bases. V lost 1 base to trimming and J lost 4 bases, with 13 bases between them. Germline assignment: CDR1 SGHTA and CDR2 FQGNSA. The CDR3 runs 15 residues.

The chain has TRBV7-3 and TRBJ1-6; the D is unclear. V shed 2 bases and J shed 4 bases, with 6 bases lying between them. Germline assignment: CDR1 SGHTA and CDR2 FQGTGA. This CDR3 contains 14 residues. CDR3 loop: CASSLLQYNSPLHF. The CDR3 nucleotides are TGTGCCAGCAGCTTATTACAGTATAATTCACCCCTCCACTTT.